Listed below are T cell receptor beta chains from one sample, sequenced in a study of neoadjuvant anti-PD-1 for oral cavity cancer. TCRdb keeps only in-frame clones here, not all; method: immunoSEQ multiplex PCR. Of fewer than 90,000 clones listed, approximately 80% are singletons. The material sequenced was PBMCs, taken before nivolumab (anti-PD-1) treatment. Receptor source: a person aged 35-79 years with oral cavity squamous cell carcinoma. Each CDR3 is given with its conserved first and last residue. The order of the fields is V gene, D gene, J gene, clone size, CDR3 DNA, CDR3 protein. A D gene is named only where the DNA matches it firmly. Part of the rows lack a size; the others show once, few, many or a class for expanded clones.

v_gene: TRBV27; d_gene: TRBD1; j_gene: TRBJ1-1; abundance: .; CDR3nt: TGTGCCAGCAGTTCACAGGGGGCCCTTGAAGCTTTCTTT; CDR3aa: CASSSQGALEAFF
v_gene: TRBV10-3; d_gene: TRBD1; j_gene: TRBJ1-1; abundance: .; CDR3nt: TGTGCCATCAGTACGGGACAGTCCCCCACTGAAGCTTTCTTT; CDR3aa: CAISTGQSPTEAFF
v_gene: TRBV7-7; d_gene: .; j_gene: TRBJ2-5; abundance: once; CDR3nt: TGTGCTAGCAGCCCGGGCCTACGGAGCGAGACCCAGTACTTC; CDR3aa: CASSPGLRSETQYF
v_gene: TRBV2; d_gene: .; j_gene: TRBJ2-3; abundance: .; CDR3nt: TGTGCCAGCACCCCTTGGGGGGCTAGCACAGATACGCAGTATTTT; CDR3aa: CASTPWGASTDTQYF
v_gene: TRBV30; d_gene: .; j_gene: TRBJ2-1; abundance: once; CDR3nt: TGTGCCTGGAGTCAGGGTTACAATGAGCAGTTCTTC; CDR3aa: CAWSQGYNEQFF
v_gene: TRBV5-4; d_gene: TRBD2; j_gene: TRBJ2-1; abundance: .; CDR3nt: TGTGCCAGCAGCGCTTCTAGCGGGAGGGCTTACAATGAGCAGTTCTTC; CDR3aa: CASSASSGRAYNEQFF
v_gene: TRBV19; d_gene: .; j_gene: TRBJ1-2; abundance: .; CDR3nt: TGTGCCAGTAGTCTCCCGGACAGCATATATGGCTACACCTTC; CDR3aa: CASSLPDSIYGYTF
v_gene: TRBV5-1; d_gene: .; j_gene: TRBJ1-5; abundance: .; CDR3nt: TGCGCCAGCAGCCCGGGACTGGGGGACCAGCCCCAGCATTTT; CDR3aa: CASSPGLGDQPQHF
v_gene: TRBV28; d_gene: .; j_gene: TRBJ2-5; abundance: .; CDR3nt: TGTGCCAGCAGCCAAGGTGGGGCCCAAGAGACCCAGTACTTC; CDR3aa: CASSQGGAQETQYF
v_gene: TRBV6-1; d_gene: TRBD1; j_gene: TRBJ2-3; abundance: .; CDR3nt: TGTGCCAGCAGAGCGGGACAGGGGGCGACAGATACGCAGTATTTT; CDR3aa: CASRAGQGATDTQYF
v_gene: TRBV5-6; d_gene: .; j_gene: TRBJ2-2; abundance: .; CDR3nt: TGTGCCAGCAGCTTGGCCGCAGGCCACACCGGGGAGCTGTTTTTT; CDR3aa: CASSLAAGHTGELFF
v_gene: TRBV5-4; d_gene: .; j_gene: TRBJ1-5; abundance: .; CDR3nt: TGTGCCAGCAGCCGGGGGGGTCCAGGCAATAGCAATCAGCCCCAGCATTTT; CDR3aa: CASSRGGPGNSNQPQHF
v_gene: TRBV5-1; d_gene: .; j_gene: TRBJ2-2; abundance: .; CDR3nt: TGCGCCAGCAGCATCTGGACTAACGGGGAGCTGTTTTTT; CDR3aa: CASSIWTNGELFF
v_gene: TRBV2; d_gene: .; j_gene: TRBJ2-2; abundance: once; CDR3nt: TGTGCCAGCAGTGATTACCCGAGCACCGGGGAGCTGTTTTTT; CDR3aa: CASSDYPSTGELFF
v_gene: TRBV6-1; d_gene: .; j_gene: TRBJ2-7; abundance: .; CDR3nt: TGTGCCAGCATTGATAACTTCGGACAGTCCTACGAGCAGTACTTC; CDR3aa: CASIDNFGQSYEQYF
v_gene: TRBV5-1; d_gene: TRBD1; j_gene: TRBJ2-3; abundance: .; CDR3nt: TGCGCCAGCAGCTTAGTGGGACAGGGGGGAGATACGCAGTATTTT; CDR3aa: CASSLVGQGGDTQYF
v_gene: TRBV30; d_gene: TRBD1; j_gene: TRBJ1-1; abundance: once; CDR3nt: TGTGCCTGGAGTAGGACAGGGACGACGGTCACTGAAGCTTTCTTT; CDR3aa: CAWSRTGTTVTEAFF